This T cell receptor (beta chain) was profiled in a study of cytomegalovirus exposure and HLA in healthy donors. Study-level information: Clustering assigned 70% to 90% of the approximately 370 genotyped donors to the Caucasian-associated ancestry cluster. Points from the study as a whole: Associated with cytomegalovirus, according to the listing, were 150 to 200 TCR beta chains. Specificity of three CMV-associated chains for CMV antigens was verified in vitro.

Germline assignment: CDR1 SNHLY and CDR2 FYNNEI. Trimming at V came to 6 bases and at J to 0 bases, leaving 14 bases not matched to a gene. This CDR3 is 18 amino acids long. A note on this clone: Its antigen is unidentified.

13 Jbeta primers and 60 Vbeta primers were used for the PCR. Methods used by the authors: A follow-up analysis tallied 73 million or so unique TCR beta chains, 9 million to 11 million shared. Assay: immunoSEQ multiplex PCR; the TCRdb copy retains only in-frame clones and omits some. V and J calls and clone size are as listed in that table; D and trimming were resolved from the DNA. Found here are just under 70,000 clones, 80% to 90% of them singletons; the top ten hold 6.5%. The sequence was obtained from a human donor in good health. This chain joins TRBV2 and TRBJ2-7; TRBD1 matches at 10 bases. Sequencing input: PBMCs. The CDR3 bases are TGTGCCAGCAGCGTACCGGGACAGGGGTCGGGGAGCTCCTACGAGCAGTACTTC. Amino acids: CASSVPGQGSGSSYEQYF.